This section outlines one TCR beta chain sequence together with its context. The antigen it recognizes is unknown. The sample holds no much larger clone one base away, and base qualities are not on file. The instrument was a 454 GS FLX Titanium. A previously published linear amplification protocol was used to construct TCR libraries from roughly 500 ng of total RNA. Sequencing was performed on the Roche/454 Genome Sequencer with Titanium chemistry. Per the authors' processing: From several of the healthy donors, around 78,000 rearranged TCR alpha transcripts were sequenced. Duplicate transcripts were dropped, and unique TCR clonotypes were identified by the CDR3 junction according to IMGT nomenclature. Logistic regression in R 2.13.0 modeled CD4 versus CD8 status as a function of V and J genes, with adjustment for donor effects and Bonferroni correction for multiple testing. TCRdb trimmed the raw reads at Q25, called clones with MiXCR and kept productive beta chains. Each record represents a unique CDR3 protein, reported with the most common genes and DNA among its rows. TCRdb, rather than the study authors, made the V and J calls. For this sample there are about 180,000 distinct CDR3 sequences; under 85% appear just once. The top ten constitute 2.3% of the sample.

The sample comes from a study of healthy donors' naive CD4 and CD8 T cells (dated by TCRdb to between 2014 and 2016). With respect to the entire study: The donors were selected to cover three age groups of six people each (20-25, 40-50 and 60-70 years), had a mean age of nearly 45, and were half female. For TCR alpha, a new primer set covering all functional IMGT alpha gene variants was designed, and the rest of the protocol matched the beta-chain workflow. Rearranged TCR alpha and beta chains from naive CD4+ and CD8+ T cells were sequenced in the study to test how TCR variation relates to lineage commitment. Peripheral blood mononuclear cells were obtained from roughly 19 unrelated, healthy individuals. The donors were HLA-typed by sequencing at HLA-A, -B, -C, -DRB1, -DQB1 and -DPB1, using the SBTexcellerator protocol, an ABI3130xl analyzer and SBTengine software. What the study reported, not specific to this receptor: Possible repertoire bias from homeostatic proliferation of naive T cells was not directly addressed. Around 13% of the variance in CD4/CD8 propensity appeared to be explained jointly by V genes, J genes and CDR3 charge, in a largely additive manner. Because alpha and beta chains were sequenced in bulk and could not be paired, combined chain effects were not evaluated. In both chains, CD4+ lineage was linked to a positively charged CDR3, whereas CD8+ lineage was linked to a negatively charged CDR3. Reportedly, most V and J gene segments showed bias between naive CD4+ and CD8+ cells, and this bias held consistently across donors regardless of HLA genotype.

Cells with a CD4+CD8-CD45RO-CD45RA+ profile were isolated by FACS and defined as naive CD4+ T cells, and those with a CD8+CD4-CD45RA+CD27bright profile were defined as naive CD8+ T cells. Antibodies against CD4 (RPA-T4), CD8 (SK1), CD27 (O323), CD45RA (HI100) and CD45RO (UCHL1) were used for sorting. From a lookup of the germline V gene (reference sequence), CDR1 and CDR2 are SGHNT and YYREEE. Germline trimming: 5 bases from V, 1 base from J; junction bases outside gene matches: 4. Spanning cysteine to phenylalanine, the CDR3 consists of 15 amino acids. Solely the CDR3 DNA is kept, with 45 bases framed from the first base.

The material sequenced was naive CD4+ and CD8+ T cells sorted from blood, pooled from several donors. The cell subset or site label here, explained by the study, means: FACS-sorted naive CD4+ (CD45RO-CD45RA+) and naive CD8+ (CD45RA+CD27bright) T cells. The V and J genes are TRBV5-4 and TRBJ2-3, with 10 bases matching TRBD2. The receptor's source is a pool of human donors in good health; the sample pools cells from several healthy donors. The bases read TGTGCCAGCAGGTACCTAGCGGGGGGCACAGATACGCAGTATTTT. Translated, it gives CASRYLAGGTDTQYF.